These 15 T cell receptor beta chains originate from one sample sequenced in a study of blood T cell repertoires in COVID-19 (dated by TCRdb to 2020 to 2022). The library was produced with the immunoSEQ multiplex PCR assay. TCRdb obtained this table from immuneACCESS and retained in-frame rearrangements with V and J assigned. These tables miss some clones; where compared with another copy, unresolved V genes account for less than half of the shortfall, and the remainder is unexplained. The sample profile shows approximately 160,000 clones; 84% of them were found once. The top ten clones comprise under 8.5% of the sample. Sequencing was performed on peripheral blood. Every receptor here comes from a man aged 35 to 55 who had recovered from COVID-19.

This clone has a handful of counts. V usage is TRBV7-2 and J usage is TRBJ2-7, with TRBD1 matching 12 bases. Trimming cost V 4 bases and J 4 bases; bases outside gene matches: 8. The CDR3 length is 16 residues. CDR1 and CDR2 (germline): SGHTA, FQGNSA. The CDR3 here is CASSSAGTGGQYEQYF. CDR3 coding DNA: TGTGCCAGCAGCTCAGCCGGGACAGGGGGCCAGTACGAGCAGTACTTC.

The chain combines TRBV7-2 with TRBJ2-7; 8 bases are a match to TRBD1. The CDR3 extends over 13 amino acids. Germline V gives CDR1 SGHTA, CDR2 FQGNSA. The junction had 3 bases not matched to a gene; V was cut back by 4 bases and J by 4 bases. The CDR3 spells CASSSRTGYEQYF. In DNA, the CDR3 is TGTGCCAGCAGCTCAAGGACAGGGTACGAGCAGTACTTC.

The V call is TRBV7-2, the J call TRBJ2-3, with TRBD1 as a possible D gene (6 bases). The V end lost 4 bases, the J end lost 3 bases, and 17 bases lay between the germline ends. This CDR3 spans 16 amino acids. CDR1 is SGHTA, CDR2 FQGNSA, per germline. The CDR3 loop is CASSSQGTMGTDTQYF. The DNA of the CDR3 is TGTGCCAGCAGCTCACAAGGGACAATGGGGACAGATACGCAGTATTTT.

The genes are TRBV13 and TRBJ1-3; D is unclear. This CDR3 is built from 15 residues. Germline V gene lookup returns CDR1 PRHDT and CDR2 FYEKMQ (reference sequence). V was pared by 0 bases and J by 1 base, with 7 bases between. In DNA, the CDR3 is TGTGCCAGCAGCTTAGGAGCCGGGTCTGGAAACACCATATATTTT. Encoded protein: CASSLGAGSGNTIYF.

The CDR3 here is CASSQLTPTIDSYNEQFF. CDR3 nucleotides: TGTGCCAGCAGCCAATTGACGCCGACAATCGACTCCTACAATGAGCAGTTCTTC. The rearrangement joins TRBV16 to TRBJ2-1; no firm D call. This CDR3 contains 18 residues. The germline CDR1 and CDR2 sequences are KGHSY and FQNENV. V lost 1 base, J lost 0 bases, and 16 bases lay in between. Full variable domain (missing parts from reference TRBV16 and TRBJ2-1): GEEVAQTPKHLVRGEGQKAKLYCAPIKGHSYVFWYQQVLKNEFKFLISFQNENVFDETGMPKERFSAKCLPNSPCSLEIQATKLEDSAVYFCASSQLTPTIDSYNEQFFGPGTRLTVL.

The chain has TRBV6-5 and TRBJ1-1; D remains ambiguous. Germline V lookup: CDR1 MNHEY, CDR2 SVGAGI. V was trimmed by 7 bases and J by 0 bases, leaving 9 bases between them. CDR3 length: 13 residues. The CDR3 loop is CASTRRLNTEAFF. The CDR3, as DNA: TGTGCCAGCACCCGGCGGTTGAACACTGAAGCTTTCTTT.

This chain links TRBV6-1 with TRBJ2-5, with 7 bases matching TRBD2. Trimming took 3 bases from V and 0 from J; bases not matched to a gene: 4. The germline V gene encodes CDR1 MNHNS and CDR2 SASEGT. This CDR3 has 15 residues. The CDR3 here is CASSDLAVYQETQYF. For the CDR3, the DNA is TGTGCCAGCAGTGATCTAGCGGTGTACCAAGAGACCCAGTACTTC.

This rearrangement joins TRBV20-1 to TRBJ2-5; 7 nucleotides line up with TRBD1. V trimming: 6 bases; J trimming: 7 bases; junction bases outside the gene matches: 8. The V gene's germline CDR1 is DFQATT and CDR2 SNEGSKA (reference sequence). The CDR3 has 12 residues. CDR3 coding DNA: TGCAGTGCCAGTACAGGGGCGGGGACCCAGTACTTC. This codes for CSASTGAGTQYF.

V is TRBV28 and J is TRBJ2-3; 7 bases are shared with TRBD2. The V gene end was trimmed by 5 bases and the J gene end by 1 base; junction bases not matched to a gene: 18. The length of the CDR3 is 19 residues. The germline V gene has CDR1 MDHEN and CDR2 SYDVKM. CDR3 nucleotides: TGTGCCAGCAGTCCAAGCGCCCTGGGTAGCGGGCATGGCACAGATACGCAGTATTTT. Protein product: CASSPSALGSGHGTDTQYF.

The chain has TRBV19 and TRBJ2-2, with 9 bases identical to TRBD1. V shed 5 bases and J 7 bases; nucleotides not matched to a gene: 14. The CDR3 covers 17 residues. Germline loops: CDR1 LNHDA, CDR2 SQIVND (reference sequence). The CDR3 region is CASSAATGTGFGGELFF. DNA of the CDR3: TGTGCCAGTAGTGCCGCTACCGGGACAGGGTTTGGCGGGGAGCTGTTTTTT.

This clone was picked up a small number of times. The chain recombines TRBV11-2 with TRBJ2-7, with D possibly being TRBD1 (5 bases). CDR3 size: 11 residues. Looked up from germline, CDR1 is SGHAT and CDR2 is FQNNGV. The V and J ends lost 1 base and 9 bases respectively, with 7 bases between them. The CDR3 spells CASSLGRGQYF. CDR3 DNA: TGTGCCAGCAGCTTAGGTAGGGGGCAGTACTTC.

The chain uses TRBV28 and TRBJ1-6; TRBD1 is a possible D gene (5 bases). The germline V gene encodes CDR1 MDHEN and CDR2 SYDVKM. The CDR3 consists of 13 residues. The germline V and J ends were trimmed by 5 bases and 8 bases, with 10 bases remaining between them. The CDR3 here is CASSPRGYSPLHF. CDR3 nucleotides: TGTGCCAGCAGTCCTCGGGGGTATTCACCCCTCCACTTT.

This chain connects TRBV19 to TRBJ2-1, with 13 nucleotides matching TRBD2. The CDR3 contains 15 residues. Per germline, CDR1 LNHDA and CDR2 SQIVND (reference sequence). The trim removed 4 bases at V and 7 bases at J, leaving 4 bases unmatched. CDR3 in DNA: TGTGCCAGTAGTACTACTAGCGGGGGGGCAAATGAGCAGTTCTTC. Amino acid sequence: CASSTTSGGANEQFF.

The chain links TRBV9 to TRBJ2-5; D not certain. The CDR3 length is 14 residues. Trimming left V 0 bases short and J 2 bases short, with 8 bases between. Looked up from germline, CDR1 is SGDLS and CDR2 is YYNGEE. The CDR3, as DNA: TGTGCCAGCAGCGTAGGCCCTATACAAGAGACCCAGTACTTC. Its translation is CASSVGPIQETQYF. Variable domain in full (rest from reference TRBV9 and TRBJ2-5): DSGVTQTPKHLITATGQRVTLRCSPRSGDLSVYWYQQSLDQGLQFLIQYYNGEERAKGNILERFSAQQFPDLHSELNLSSLELGDSALYFCASSVGPIQETQYFGPGTRLLVL.

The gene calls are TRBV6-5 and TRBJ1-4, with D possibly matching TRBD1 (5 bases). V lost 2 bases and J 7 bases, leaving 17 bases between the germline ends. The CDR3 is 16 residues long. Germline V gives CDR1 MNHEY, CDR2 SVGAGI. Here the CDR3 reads CASSYGGEGYFEKLFF. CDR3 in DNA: TGTGCCAGCAGTTACGGAGGGGAGGGGTATTTTGAAAAACTGTTTTTT.